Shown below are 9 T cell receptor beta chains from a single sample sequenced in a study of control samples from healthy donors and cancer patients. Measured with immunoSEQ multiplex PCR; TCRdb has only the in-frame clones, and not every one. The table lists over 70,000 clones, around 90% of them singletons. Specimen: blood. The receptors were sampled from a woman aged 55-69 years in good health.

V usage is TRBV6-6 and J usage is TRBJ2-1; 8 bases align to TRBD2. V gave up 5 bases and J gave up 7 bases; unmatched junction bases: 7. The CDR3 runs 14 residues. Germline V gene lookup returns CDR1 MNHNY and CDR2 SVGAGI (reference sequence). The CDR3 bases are TGTGCCAGCAGTCACGAGAGCGGGAGTAATGAGCAGTTCTTC. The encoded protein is CASSHESGSNEQFF.

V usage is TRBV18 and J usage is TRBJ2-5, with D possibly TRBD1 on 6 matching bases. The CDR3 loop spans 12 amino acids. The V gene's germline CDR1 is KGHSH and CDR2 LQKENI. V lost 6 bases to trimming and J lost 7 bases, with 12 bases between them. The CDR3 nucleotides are TGTGCCAGCTCCCCTCTAGGGGGGACCCAGTACTTC. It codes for CASSPLGGTQYF.

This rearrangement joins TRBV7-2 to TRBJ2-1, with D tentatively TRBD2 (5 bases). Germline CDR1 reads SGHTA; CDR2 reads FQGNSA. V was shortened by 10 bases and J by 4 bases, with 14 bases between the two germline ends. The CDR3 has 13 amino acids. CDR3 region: CATHASGYNEQFF. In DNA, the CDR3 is TGTGCCACCCACGCTTCGGGGTACAATGAGCAGTTCTTC.

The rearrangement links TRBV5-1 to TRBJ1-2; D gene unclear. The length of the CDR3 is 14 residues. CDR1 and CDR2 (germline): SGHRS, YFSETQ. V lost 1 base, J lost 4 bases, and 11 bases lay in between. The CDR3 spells CASSLSGSIYGYTF. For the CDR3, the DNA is TGCGCCAGCAGCTTGTCGGGAAGTATCTATGGCTACACCTTC.

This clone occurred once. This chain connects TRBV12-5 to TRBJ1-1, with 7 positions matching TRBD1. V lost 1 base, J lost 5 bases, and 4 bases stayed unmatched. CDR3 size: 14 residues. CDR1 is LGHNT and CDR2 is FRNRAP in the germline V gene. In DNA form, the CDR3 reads TGTGCTAGTGGTTTGGAGGGGGCAGGTACTGAAGCTTTCTTT. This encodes CASGLEGAGTEAFF.

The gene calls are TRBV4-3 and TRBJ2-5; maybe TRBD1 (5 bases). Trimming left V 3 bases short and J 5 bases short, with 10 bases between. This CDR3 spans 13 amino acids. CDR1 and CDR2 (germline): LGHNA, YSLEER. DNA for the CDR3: TGCGCCAGCAGCCAGGACAAAGGCGAGACCCAGTACTTC. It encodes CASSQDKGETQYF.

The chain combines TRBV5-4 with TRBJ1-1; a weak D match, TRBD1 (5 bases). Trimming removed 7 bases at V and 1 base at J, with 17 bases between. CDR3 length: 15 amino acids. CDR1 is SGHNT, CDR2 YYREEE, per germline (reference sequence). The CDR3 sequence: CASGNRGRRNTEAFF. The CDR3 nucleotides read TGTGCCAGCGGAAACCGGGGCCGGCGGAACACTGAAGCTTTCTTT.

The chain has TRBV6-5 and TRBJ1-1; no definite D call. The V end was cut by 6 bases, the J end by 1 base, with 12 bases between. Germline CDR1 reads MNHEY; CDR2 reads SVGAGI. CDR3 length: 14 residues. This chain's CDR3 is CASSPDLWNTEAFF. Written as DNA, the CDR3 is TGTGCCAGCAGCCCCGATTTGTGGAACACTGAAGCTTTCTTT.

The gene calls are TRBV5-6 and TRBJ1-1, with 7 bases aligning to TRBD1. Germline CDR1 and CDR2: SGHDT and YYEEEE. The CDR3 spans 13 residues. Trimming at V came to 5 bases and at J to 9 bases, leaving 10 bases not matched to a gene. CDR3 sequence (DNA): TGTGCCAGCAGGATTGGTTGGGACAGACAAGCTTTCTTT. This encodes CASRIGWDRQAFF.